This T cell receptor beta chain emerged from a study of T cells after yellow fever vaccination. General study results and limits: Clonotypes appearing in both CD4 and CD8 compartments existed, and their share was small. Post-booster samples contained most primary-vaccination clones (nearly 98% CD4, roughly 88% CD8).

Only a few counts were recorded for this clonotype. Its specificity is unknown. TCRdb re-called the 5' RACE reads through MiXCR, storing one row per CDR3 protein. The repertoire holds a few hundred thousand distinct CDR3 sequences, with about 4% as singletons. Germline values: CDR1 MNHEY, CDR2 SVGAGI. This CDR3 has 14 residues. With 5 bases clipped from V and 8 bases from J, the junction kept 6 bases outside the gene matches. V gene TRBV6-5 combines with J gene TRBJ2-1; 10 bases agree with TRBD1. This sequence originates from a man younger than 35 who received the YFV17D yellow fever vaccine. The sequencing here drew on PBMCs, taken 5 days after the yellow fever booster vaccination. CDR3: CASSIRQGADEQFF. The CDR3, as DNA: TGTGCCAGCAGTATACGACAGGGGGCGGATGAGCAGTTCTTC.